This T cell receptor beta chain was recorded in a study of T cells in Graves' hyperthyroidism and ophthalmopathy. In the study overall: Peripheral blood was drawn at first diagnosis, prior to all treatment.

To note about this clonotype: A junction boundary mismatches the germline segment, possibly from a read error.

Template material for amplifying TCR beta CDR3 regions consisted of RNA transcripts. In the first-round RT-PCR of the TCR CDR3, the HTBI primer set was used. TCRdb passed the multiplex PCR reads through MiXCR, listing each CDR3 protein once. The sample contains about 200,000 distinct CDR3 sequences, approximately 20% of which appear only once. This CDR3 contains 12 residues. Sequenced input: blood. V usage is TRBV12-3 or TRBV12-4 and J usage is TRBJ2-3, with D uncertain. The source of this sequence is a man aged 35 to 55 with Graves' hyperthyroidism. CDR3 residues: CASSVSTDAQYF. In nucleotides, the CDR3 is TGTGCCAGCAGTGTGAGCACAGATGCGCAGTATTTT.